This T cell receptor beta chain originates from a study of PD-L1 blockade in urothelial cancer. Across the study: When patients started atezolizumab in the mid-2010s, it was given at 1,200 mg intravenously every 3 weeks. A median blood sample held roughly 150,000 T cells and about 89,000 unique TCRs.

Time point: peripheral blood 6 weeks after treatment start. CDR3 length: 15 amino acids. With 7 bases removed from V and 1 base from J, the gap between germline ends came to 17 bases. Germline V gives CDR1 SNHLY, CDR2 FYNNEI. Templates that were synthetic TCR analogs were spiked into each PCR. TCRdb keeps only in-frame clones here, not all; method: immunoSEQ multiplex PCR. This table has some 51,000 clones, around 89% appearing once. The receptor was derived from a man aged 55 to 70 with urothelial cancer. The sample was PBMCs, taken around atezolizumab (anti-PD-L1) treatment. The chain joins TRBV2 to TRBJ2-7; D is perhaps TRBD2 (6 bases). The CDR3 DNA reads as TGTGCCAGCATCCGTCCGGCGGGACTGTCCTACGAGCAGTACTTC. It is translated as CASIRPAGLSYEQYF.